This TCR beta chain was documented in a study of cytomegalovirus exposure and HLA in healthy donors (dated by TCRdb to 2015 to 2018). About the study as a whole: An earlier analysis of approximately 550 of the donors reported roughly 270 Gb of sequence data and 117 million unique TCR beta sequences from about 179 million T cells. Around 320 gigabases of sequencing data and around 87 million unique TCR sequences were included in an early release covering about 600 HLA-typed donors. Among the approximately 420 genotyped donors, approximately 82% belonged to the genetic ancestry cluster associated with self-reported Caucasian donors. The study was designed to test whether signatures of past pathogen exposure could be identified by cataloging public T cell receptors. The T cell repertoires of roughly 660 subjects were profiled by immunosequencing and related to cytomegalovirus serostatus. Along with the roughly 670-subject first cohort, a separate validation cohort of 120 different subjects was used. To predict cytomegalovirus infection status, the study brought together high-throughput TCR immunosequencing, statistical association of individual TCRs with disease status, and machine learning. To study patterns of TCR occurrence, a later analysis re-analyzed previously published TCR beta repertoires from 500 to 850 donors and added high-resolution HLA genotyping. The later analysis used no new phenotypic data to find candidate immune exposures, relying instead on TCR beta sequences and their occurrence across donors. In an earlier analysis of roughly 600 of the donors, high-throughput TCR beta sequencing was used to judge whether each TCR beta V gene segment behaved as functional or pseudogenic. Alongside the repertoire data, information on donor age, sex, ethnicity and CMV serostatus was compiled. A later genetic analysis used genome-wide SNP genotypes for about 60% of the 666 donors, treating that subset as a discovery cohort. All discovery cohort repertoires had been generated using a single sequencing platform. Both class I and class II loci were covered by HLA typing, at four-digit resolution. Typing coverage varied by locus: roughly 620-640 donors for A, B, C, DRB1 and DQB1; roughly 500 for DQA1; some 610 for DPA1; fewer than 480 for DPB1. A handful of DR-DQ haplotypes were handled as single units for association and clustering because linkage in the cohort was strong. On average, roughly 240,000 unique TCR beta nucleotide sequences were sequenced per donor among several hundred genotyped donors of the cohort, with 15% to 20% of those sequences being non-productive. What the research found in general, with its limitations: Linkage disequilibrium might explain the correlated functional status among segregating V segments, but an unknown experimental factor could not be excluded. Because counts were too low, seventeen rarely observed V segments, including chromosome 9 orphons, were excluded from the earlier analysis of about 500 of the donors. The authors suggested that the approach could potentially be extended to other disease states and immunological phenotypes. A few of the identified cytomegalovirus-associated TCR beta chains were confirmed in vitro to be specific for cytomegalovirus antigens. Broadly in line with IMGT annotations, most TCR beta V segments showed up in productive rearrangements about 87% or about 30% of the time in an earlier analysis of several hundred of the donors. Because HLA typing was unavailable for some donors at each locus, only the typed subset was used in association tests. When HLA alleles, especially DR and DQ, strongly co-occurred, TCR associations were difficult to assign to individual alleles. The study listed 164 TCR beta chains as associated with cytomegalovirus. Most TCR sequences were observed very rarely across donors, whereas some public TCRs were present in many individuals. A further reported finding was that TCR beta sequences accurately predicted the HLA-A and HLA-B alleles for most subjects in the first cohort. In a later analysis, HLA-associated TCR beta chains showed more clonal expansion and lower generation probabilities than non-associated chains that were equally common. V-gene and J-gene trimming of TCR beta chains was associated with a missense DCLRE1C variant in a later genetic analysis, and the association was replicated in an independent cohort. In this cohort, only TCR beta chains were sequenced, and detectable features were limited by the absence of alpha or paired-chain data. In a later analysis, several top co-occurrence clusters were reported to appear linked to parvovirus B19, influenza, CMV and Epstein-Barr virus. Presence/absence analyses assumed roughly uniform sequencing depth across donors, an assumption that may not hold. The sequencing pipeline was judged likely to have produced a cluster of highly shared sequence variants as a technical artifact. The classifier was reported to diagnose cytomegalovirus status with high specificity and sensitivity in both the original and validation cohorts. According to a later genetic analysis, donors in an Asian-associated ancestry cluster had fewer N-insertions in productive TCRs than the roughly 660-donor mean. The only immune exposure information available for the cohort was CMV serostatus. A later analysis found that most CMV-associated TCR beta chains appeared HLA-restricted, with HLA associations seemingly driven largely by CMV exposure. In a later analysis, the rate of TCR association differed among HLA loci, with DRB1 alleles having the most associated TCRs and HLA-C alleles having the fewest. Some IMGT-functional V segments, including TRBV6-2 and TRBV6-3, could not be distinguished by the 87-base-pair reads and were therefore excluded. At a false discovery rate of 0.05, a later analysis linked 15,000 to 20,000 TCR beta sequences to specific HLA alleles.

The cohort comprised around 690 healthy bone marrow donors. At the time of sampling, every cohort member was nominally healthy, though immune exposures that went unrecorded were likely present. The donor was CMV seropositive and was included in the group of about 290 seropositive cohort members. Each donor provided a peripheral blood sample, and peripheral blood mononuclear cells were used for TCR beta sequencing. Genomic DNA was extracted from the blood cell samples with the Qiagen DNeasy Blood Extraction Kit. Compared with germline, V lacks 5 bases and J lacks 6 bases; bases without a gene match: 4. The germline V gene yields MDHEN for CDR1 and SYDVKM for CDR2. Measured from the cysteine to the phenylalanine, the CDR3 is 14 residues long. Only CDR3 DNA remains: 42 bases, in frame from the first base. Points on this clone: Its antigen target is currently unknown. Base qualities are missing; no much larger clone stands one base away.

Library creation used the immunoSEQ multiplex PCR assay. The multiplex PCR relied on a mix of 60 forward primers for TCR Vbeta segments and 13 reverse primers for TCR Jbeta segments. The CDR3 region of rearranged TCR beta genes was amplified from genomic DNA with a multiplex PCR assay. The Illumina HiSeq System was used to sequence the amplified TCR beta libraries as 87-base-pair reads. In the paper's pipeline: A later analysis tallied 75 million to 95 million unique TCR beta chains across the 600 to 700 repertoires, and around 10 million of those chains were shared by two or more donors. To remove PCR and sequencing errors, raw reads were error-corrected and collapsed into unique sequences using a nearest-neighbor algorithm that merged closely related sequences. Alignment of CDR3 sequences to IMGT reference sequences was used to assign V, D and J gene segments. For a sequence to be retained, a match of at least six nucleotides was required to both a V gene segment and a J gene segment. A rearrangement counted as productive if the CDR3 had no stop codons and remained in frame with V and J, and every other rearrangement counted as non-productive. CDR3 was defined by IMGT convention, running from the second conserved V-encoded cysteine to the conserved J-encoded phenylalanine. The earlier analysis of 500 to 650 of the donors excluded any sequence lacking an unambiguous match to a single V gene segment. An earlier analysis of 587 of the donors called V segments functional above 56.7% productive rearrangements and segregating when the between-donor standard deviation exceeded 5%. To diagnose cytomegalovirus status from the catalog of TCR beta chain sequences, a statistical classification framework was built. In a later analysis, V and J genes were assigned by comparing TCR nucleotide sequences against IMGT/GENE-DB human TR gene sequences. A later analysis assigned CDR3 sequences and most-parsimonious VDJ recombination scenarios with the TCRdist pipeline. A later analysis defined each TCR beta chain by its CDR3 amino acid sequence plus V-gene family, and excluded reads lacking a unique V-gene family. A later analysis removed 592 highly shared, low-generation-probability nucleotide sequences to deal with suspected cross-contamination and a sequencing artifact. In a later analysis, a clonal expansion index was calculated for each public chain from normalized within-repertoire ranks of inferred template counts. In a later analysis, generation probabilities were computed using a VDJ recombination model fitted to out-of-frame rearrangements, and the results were checked against IGoR. In a later analysis, hypergeometric tests were used to score TCR-TCR, TCR-HLA and TCR-CMV co-occurrence, with a repertoire-size bias correction applied to TCR pairs. In a later analysis, false discovery rates were estimated by permuting HLA or CMV assignments 20 times. A later analysis grouped co-occurring TCRs with DBSCAN, adding TCRdist sequence similarity when clustering within HLA-allele-positive subsets. For co-occurrence clustering, repertoires with fewer than 30,000 or more than 120,000 public chains were excluded, along with a handful of repertoires with anomalous nucleotide sharing. The table was pulled from immuneACCESS by TCRdb, which kept in-frame rearrangements only. Such tables lose some clones; where checked, under half of the loss comes from unresolved V genes, and the rest has no known cause. V and J calls and clone size follow that table, whereas D and trimming were derived from the DNA. This sample lists about 90,000 clones; 60% to 80% were detected once. Less than 15% of the sample is in the top ten clones.

The rearranged chain carries TRBV28 and TRBJ2-1, with TRBD2 matching 10 junction bases. The sequenced sample was PBMCs. This receptor was identified in a woman aged 45-60 years in good health and CMV-seropositive. DNA sequence: TGTGCCAGCAGTCCACTAGCGGGACCCAATGAGCAGTTCTTC. It translates as CASSPLAGPNEQFF.